This TCR beta chain was captured in a study of blood T cell repertoires in COVID-19 (dated by TCRdb to the early 2020s). At the level of the whole study: Collaborator samples came from the United States, Italy and Spain and covered acute and convalescent phases of COVID-19. The material from the prospective study consisted of cDNA or gDNA derived from T cells, B-cell-depleted T cells, or PBMCs. Deeply sampled blood TCRbeta repertoires from subjects exposed to, actively infected with, or recovered from COVID-19 were included in the dataset. The repertoires were released in a freely available public database meant as a resource for research on the immune response to SARS-CoV-2. The samples were drawn from two sources: the first 160 participants of the ongoing ImmuneRACE study, and fewer than 1,500 subjects contributed by 6 global collaborators. The sample metadata nearly always contained a de-identified subject ID, COVID-19 status, age in years and sex. Where available, HLA class I and class II types were taken from metadata supplied by the sample provider and were not determined by assay-based typing. What the authors observed across the whole study: Clinical and demographic metadata were provided uncurated, with the amount varying by source and participant.

Each collaborating institution followed its own protocols to collect whole blood in K2EDTA tubes. For TCRbeta analysis, collaborator samples were shipped as frozen whole blood, as isolated PBMCs, or as DNA extracted from either sample type. Worth noting for this clone: Its recognized antigen is unknown. Base-call qualities are not available, and no considerably larger clone is one nucleotide away.

TCRbeta CDR3 regions were amplified from genomic DNA by means of the immunoSEQ Assay, a bias-controlled multiplex PCR. The study's own analysis went as follows. Within the assay, amplification of reference gene primers was used to estimate how many nucleated cells each sample contained. To quantify the absolute abundance of each unique TCRbeta CDR3 rearrangement, sequence reads were collapsed and filtered. Productive Simpson clonality was computed per sample as the square root of Simpson's diversity index over productive rearrangements. TCRdb's version of the immuneACCESS table is confined to in-frame rearrangements and falls short of the full clone set. An unresolved V gene accounts for under half of the shortfall where checked; the remainder is of unknown origin. V and J calls and clone size are those listed in that table; D and trimming were worked out from the DNA. The sample table shows 120,000 to 150,000 clones, and more than 75% are seen once. Of the sample, 4.2% is held by the ten largest clones.

The clonotype comes from a man between 60 and 75 years old with acute or convalescent COVID-19. Specimen: peripheral blood.

The CDR3 reads CASSLWASGSGKTQYF. The DNA sequence reads TGCGCCAGCAGCTTGTGGGCTAGCGGGAGTGGGAAGACCCAGTACTTC. The V and J genes are TRBV5-1 and TRBJ2-5; 10 junctional bases match TRBD2. The germline V gene supplies CDR1 SGHRS and CDR2 YFSETQ. The CDR3 has 16 amino acids, counting the end cysteine and phenylalanine. Only the CDR3 region is kept as DNA, spanning 48 bases read in frame from base 1. For this chain, trimming is 1 base at the V end and 6 bases at the J end, and the number of junction bases without a gene match is 9.